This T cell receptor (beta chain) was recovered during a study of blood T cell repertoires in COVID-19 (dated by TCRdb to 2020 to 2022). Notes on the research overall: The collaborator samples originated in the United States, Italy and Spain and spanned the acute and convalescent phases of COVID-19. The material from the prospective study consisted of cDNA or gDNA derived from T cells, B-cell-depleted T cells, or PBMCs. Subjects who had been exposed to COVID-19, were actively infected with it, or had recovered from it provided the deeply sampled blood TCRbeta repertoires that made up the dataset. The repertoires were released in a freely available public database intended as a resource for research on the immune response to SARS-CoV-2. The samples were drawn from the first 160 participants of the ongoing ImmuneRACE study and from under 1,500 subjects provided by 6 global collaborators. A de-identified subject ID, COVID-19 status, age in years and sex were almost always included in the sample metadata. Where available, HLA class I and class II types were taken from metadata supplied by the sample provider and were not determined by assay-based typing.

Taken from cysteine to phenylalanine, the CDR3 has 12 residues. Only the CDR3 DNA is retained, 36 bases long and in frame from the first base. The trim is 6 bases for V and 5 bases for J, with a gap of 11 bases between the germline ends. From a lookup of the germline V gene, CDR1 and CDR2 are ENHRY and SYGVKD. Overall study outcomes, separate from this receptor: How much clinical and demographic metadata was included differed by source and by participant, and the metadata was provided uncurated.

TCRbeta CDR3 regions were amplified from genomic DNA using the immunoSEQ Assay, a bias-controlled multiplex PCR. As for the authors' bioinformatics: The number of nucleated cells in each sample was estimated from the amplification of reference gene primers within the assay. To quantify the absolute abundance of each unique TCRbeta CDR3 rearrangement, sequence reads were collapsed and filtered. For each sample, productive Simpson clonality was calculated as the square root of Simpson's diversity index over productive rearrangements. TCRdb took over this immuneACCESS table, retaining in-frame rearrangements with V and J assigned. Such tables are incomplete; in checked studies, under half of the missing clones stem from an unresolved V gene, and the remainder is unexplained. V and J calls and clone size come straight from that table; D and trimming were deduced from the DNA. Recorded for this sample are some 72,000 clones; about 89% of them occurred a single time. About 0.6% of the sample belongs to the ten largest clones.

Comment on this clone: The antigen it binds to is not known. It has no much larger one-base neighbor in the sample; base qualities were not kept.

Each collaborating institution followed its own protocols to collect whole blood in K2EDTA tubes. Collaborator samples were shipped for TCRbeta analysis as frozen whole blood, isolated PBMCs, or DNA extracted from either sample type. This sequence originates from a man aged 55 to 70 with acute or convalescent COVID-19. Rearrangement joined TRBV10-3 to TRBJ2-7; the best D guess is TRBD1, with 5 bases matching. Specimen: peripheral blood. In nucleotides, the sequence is TGTGCCATCAGGCAGGGTCTCCACGAGCAGTACTTC. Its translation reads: CAIRQGLHEQYF.